This passage covers 14 T cell receptor beta chains from one sample sequenced in a study of shared clonotypes between healthy human individuals. Here immunoSEQ multiplex PCR was the method, and the copy in TCRdb shows in-frame clones only, minus some. The data hold about 2.1 million clones, with just over 90% observed a single time. The naive CD8 subset, CD45RO-negative cells positively selected for CCR7, excluded terminally differentiated effector memory CD45RA+ cells. The sequencing sample was made of naive CD8+ T cells from PBMCs. The receptors stem from a man between 18 and 35 years old in good health. Some clones in this sample may be carry-over from other donors' samples.

V gene TRBV4-2 combines with J gene TRBJ2-1; no clear D. The CDR3 has 14 residues. Germline V gene sequence: CDR1 LGHNA, CDR2 YNFKEQ. Trimming stripped 2 bases from V and 7 bases from J, with 12 bases between. CDR3 residues: CASSQISPGNEQFF. As DNA, the CDR3 is TGTGCCAGCAGCCAAATATCGCCCGGGAATGAGCAGTTCTTC.

This chain connects TRBV27 to TRBJ2-3, with D perhaps matching TRBD2 (6 bases). The CDR3 spans 13 residues. Germline loops: CDR1 MNHEY, CDR2 SMNVEV (reference sequence). Trimming took off 5 bases at V and 5 bases at J, with 11 bases between the two ends. The CDR3 loop reads CASSIMRGDTQYF. The CDR3, as DNA: TGTGCCAGCAGTATAATGCGGGGAGATACGCAGTATTTT.

J is TRBJ2-7 and V is TRBV7-3; 8 nucleotides match TRBD2. The germline V gene encodes CDR1 SGHTA and CDR2 FQGTGA. The trim removed 5 bases at V and 5 bases at J, leaving 8 bases unmatched. The CDR3 contains 14 residues. The CDR3 reads CASSKSGSPHEQYF. CDR3 DNA: TGTGCCAGCAGCAAGAGCGGGAGCCCCCACGAGCAGTACTTC.

J is TRBJ1-5 and V is TRBV19; no firm D call. The CDR3 covers 17 residues. CDR1 and CDR2 from the germline V gene are LNHDA and SQIVND (reference sequence). The V and J ends lost 3 bases and 0 bases respectively, with 15 bases between them. CDR3 amino acids: CASSIFFTAYSNQPQHF. The CDR3 nucleotides read TGTGCCAGTAGTATTTTTTTCACAGCTTATAGCAATCAGCCCCAGCATTTT.

The table lists this clone with a count of one. As DNA, the CDR3 is TGTGCCAGCAGCGTAGGTGGATGGGATGAGCAGTTCTTC. Translated: CASSVGGWDEQFF. The chain uses TRBV9 and TRBJ2-1, with D uncertain. The germline gives CDR1 SGDLS, CDR2 YYNGEE. Trimming stripped 0 bases from V and 8 bases from J, with 9 bases between. The CDR3 contains 13 residues.

This rearrangement joins TRBV5-1 to TRBJ2-3; D uncertain. V dropped 3 bases and J dropped 0 bases, with 14 bases sitting between them. CDR1 is SGHRS, CDR2 YFSETQ, per germline. This CDR3 comprises 16 residues. CDR3 in amino acids: CASSWEAKTSTDTQYF. CDR3 DNA: TGCGCCAGCAGCTGGGAAGCGAAGACTAGCACAGATACGCAGTATTTT.

J is TRBJ1-5 and V is TRBV4-3; no definite D call. CDR3 length equals 13 residues. Trimming cost V 2 bases and J 5 bases, with 7 bases left between them. Per the germline V gene, CDR1 is LGHNA and CDR2 is YSLEER. Here the CDR3 reads CASSQFGHQPQHF. CDR3 nucleotides: TGCGCCAGCAGCCAATTCGGGCATCAGCCCCAGCATTTT.

The chain links TRBV28 to TRBJ2-1; D is ambiguous. CDR1 is MDHEN, CDR2 SYDVKM, per germline. The CDR3 runs 13 residues. The V and J ends lost 6 bases and 8 bases respectively, with 14 bases between them. Here the CDR3 reads CASSPLPRHEQFF. CDR3 nucleotide sequence: TGTGCCAGCAGCCCTCTTCCCCGGCATGAGCAGTTCTTC.

The V call is TRBV7-8, the J call TRBJ2-3, with unresolved D. Germline lookup yields CDR1 SGHVS and CDR2 FQNEAQ. V lost 8 bases and J lost 2, with 11 bases in between. The CDR3 sequence is 13 residues long. CDR3 in DNA: TGTGCCAGCTCAATGGCCTCCACAGATACGCAGTATTTT. Translation: CASSMASTDTQYF.

The chain recombines TRBV28 with TRBJ1-1; a possible D gene is TRBD1 (5 bases). CDR1 MDHEN and CDR2 SYDVKM come from the germline V gene. The CDR3 runs 12 residues. Trimming left V 6 bases short and J 11 bases short, with 16 bases between. The CDR3, as DNA: TGTGCCAGCAGCCTACGACGGGACCTCGCTTTCTTT. It specifies CASSLRRDLAFF.

The genes are TRBV7-9 and TRBJ2-3; D is possibly TRBD2 (5 bases). V dropped 4 bases and J dropped 0 bases, with 14 bases sitting between them. CDR3 length: 16 residues. Germline V gene data show CDR1 as SEHNR and CDR2 as FQNEAQ (reference sequence). Here the CDR3 reads CASSYGVAPSTDTQYF. For the CDR3, the DNA is TGTGCCAGCAGCTACGGGGTAGCCCCTAGCACAGATACGCAGTATTTT.

The chain carries TRBV9 and TRBJ2-7, with D perhaps TRBD2 (6 bases). V was pared by 0 bases and J by 6 bases, with 16 bases between. CDR3 length: 15 amino acids. CDR1 SGDLS and CDR2 YYNGEE come from the germline V gene. The DNA for the CDR3 is TGTGCCAGCAGCGTAGGTGACGGGAGTCTGGGCGAGCAGTACTTC. Residues: CASSVGDGSLGEQYF.

In regard to this clone: Other nucleotide sequences in the sample specify the same CDR3. V usage is TRBV25-1 and J usage is TRBJ2-7, with a weak D call TRBD1 (5 bases). Trimming removed 3 bases at V and 7 bases at J, with 7 bases between. Germline CDR1 is MGHDK and CDR2 is SYGVNS. The CDR3 totals 11 residues. CDR3 sequence: CASSDPGEQYF. The CDR3 DNA reads as TGTGCCAGCAGTGACCCAGGGGAGCAGTACTTC.

This clone has a single count. J is TRBJ1-5 and V is TRBV27; no clear D. Germline V gene lookup returns CDR1 MNHEY and CDR2 SMNVEV (reference sequence). This CDR3 has 16 residues. V gave up 0 bases and J gave up 4 bases, with 13 bases separating them. CDR3 amino acids: CASSLSFRAPNQPQHF. The CDR3 nucleotides read TGTGCCAGCAGTTTATCGTTTAGGGCGCCGAATCAGCCCCAGCATTTT.